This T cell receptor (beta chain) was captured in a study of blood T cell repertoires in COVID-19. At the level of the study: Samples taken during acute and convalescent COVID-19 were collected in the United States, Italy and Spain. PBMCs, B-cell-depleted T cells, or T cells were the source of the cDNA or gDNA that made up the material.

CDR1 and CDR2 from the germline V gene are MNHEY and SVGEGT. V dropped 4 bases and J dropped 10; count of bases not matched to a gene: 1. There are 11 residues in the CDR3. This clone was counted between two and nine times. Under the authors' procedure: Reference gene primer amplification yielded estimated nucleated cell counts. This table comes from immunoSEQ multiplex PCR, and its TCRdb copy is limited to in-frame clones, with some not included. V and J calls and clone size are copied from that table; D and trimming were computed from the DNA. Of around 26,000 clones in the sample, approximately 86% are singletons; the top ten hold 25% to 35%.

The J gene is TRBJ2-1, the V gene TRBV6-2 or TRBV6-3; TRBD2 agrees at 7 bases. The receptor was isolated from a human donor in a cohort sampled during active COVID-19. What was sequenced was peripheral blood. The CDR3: CASSLGGEQFF. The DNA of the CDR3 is TGTGCCAGCAGTTTGGGAGGGGAGCAGTTCTTC.